These T cell receptor beta chains were read from a single sample in a study of blood T cell repertoires in COVID-19. Sequencing was performed with immunoSEQ multiplex PCR; in TCRdb, only in-frame clones are kept and a portion is missing. In the table there are about 290,000 clones, around 81% of which are singletons. What was sequenced was peripheral blood. The receptors originated from a woman in her forties or fifties with active or convalescent COVID-19. CDR3s leave out the opening cysteine and the closing phenylalanine or tryptophan. The order of the fields is V gene, CDR3 length, J gene, CDR3 protein.

TRBV28	15	TRBJ1-5	ASSLFERGRGNQPQH
TRBV7-2	14	TRBJ2-7	ASSSAGTGVYYEQY
TRBV18	13	TRBJ1-1	ASSPPGGLGTEAF
TRBV7-8	12	TRBJ1-2	ASSGRDINYGYT
TRBV2	14	TRBJ2-7	ASSEPPGTLSYEQY
TRBV12-3/TRBV12-4	10	TRBJ2-1	ASSLGRNEQF
TRBV27	12	TRBJ1-2	ASRSTGGDYGYT
TRBV19	14	TRBJ2-1	ASSMWQVSSYNEQF
TRBV11-1	15	TRBJ2-3	ASSLALLAAHTDTQY
TRBV28	13	TRBJ2-3	ASSGAFSGADTQY
TRBV5-4	13	TRBJ2-1	ASSPGTSGILEQF
TRBV18	12	TRBJ1-1	ASFTTRVSTEAF
TRBV28	12	TRBJ1-1	ASSRQGAITEAF
TRBV28	11	TRBJ1-2	ASSMTGGNGYT
TRBV4-1	12	TRBJ1-1	ASSQDGVNTEAF
TRBV7-6	15	TRBJ2-7	ASSLELAGGIWDEQY
TRBV2	15	TRBJ2-3	ASSFPGGRWGTDTQY
TRBV4-2	13	TRBJ1-5	ASSTPEGGNQPQH
TRBV29-1	10	TRBJ1-1	SVSQGRAEAF
TRBV7-9	12	TRBJ1-2	ASSQGIGNYGYT
TRBV5-1	13	TRBJ1-6	ASSLQDSYNSPLH
TRBV2	11	TRBJ1-1	ASSEGEEVAAF
TRBV5-4	12	TRBJ2-5	ASSNTGQAGTQY
TRBV6-5	12	TRBJ1-2	ASSYGGSIYGYT
TRBV28	13	TRBJ2-7	ASSGGTRPSYEQY
TRBV18	14	TRBJ1-2	ASSPPRRYGFYGYT
TRBV6-5	12	TRBJ2-1	ASSPDRVANEQF
TRBV7-3	13	TRBJ1-2	ASSEGGTGSYGYT
TRBV7-8	12	TRBJ2-1	ASSQGAVTREQF
TRBV7-9	15	TRBJ2-5	ASSLQTAPGSPETQY
TRBV10-3	10	TRBJ1-2	AIGSERHGYT
TRBV5-4	13	TRBJ2-1	ASSIAGGPGYEQF
TRBV7-8	17	TRBJ2-7	ASSLDVFGLAGETYEQY
TRBV5-1	12	TRBJ2-3	ASSLAASGDTQY
TRBV19	14	TRBJ1-1	ASSIGQGVRRTEAF
TRBV27	13	TRBJ1-2	ASSPSGGYYYGYT
TRBV11-2	11	TRBJ1-2	ASSAGLNYGYT
TRBV11-3	10	TRBJ2-1	ASSQRGNEQF